The 29 T cell receptor beta chains below come from one sample, sequenced in a study of blood T cell repertoires in COVID-19 (dated by TCRdb to about 2020). The library was produced with the immunoSEQ multiplex PCR assay. TCRdb holds this immuneACCESS table with in-frame rearrangements only. Some clones are missing; in checked studies, unresolved V genes explain under half, and the rest has no known cause. This sample gives around 83,000 clones in total; about 89% of them show up just once. The ten biggest clones cover 14% of the sample. Sequencing used peripheral blood. The receptors come from a man aged 70-80 years with active or convalescent COVID-19.

V is TRBV27 and J is TRBJ2-3; weak D call: TRBD2 (7 bases). This CDR3 is built from 16 residues. CDR1 MNHEY and CDR2 SMNVEV come from the germline V gene (reference sequence). V lost 2 bases to trimming and J lost 6 bases, with 18 bases between them. DNA of the CDR3: TGTGCCAGCAGTTTAAAAGGACTAGGGGGGATGGATACGCAGTATTTT. Its protein is CASSLKGLGGMDTQYF.

The J gene is TRBJ2-3, the V gene TRBV7-9; D unclear. The CDR3 totals 12 residues. Per the germline V gene, CDR1 is SEHNR and CDR2 is FQNEAQ (reference sequence). Trimming took 0 bases from V and 7 from J, leaving 5 bases between them. CDR3 DNA sequence: TGTGCCAGCAGCTTAGCACAGCATACGCAGTATTTT. Protein product: CASSLAQHTQYF.

The chain is built from TRBV28 and TRBJ1-5, with 7 positions matching TRBD1. This CDR3 region has 15 residues. J lost 0 bases, V lost 6 bases, and 5 bases had no gene match. The germline V gene has CDR1 MDHEN and CDR2 SYDVKM. DNA of the CDR3: TGTGCCAGCAGGTCGGGACAGATTAGCAATCAGCCCCAGCATTTT. This codes for CASRSGQISNQPQHF.

The rearrangement links TRBV19 to TRBJ2-3; 13 nucleotides match TRBD2. The V segment lost 3 bases and the J segment 3 bases; nucleotides outside the gene matches: 6. Germline V gene lookup returns CDR1 LNHDA and CDR2 SQIVND (reference sequence). This CDR3 contains 17 residues. CDR3 nucleotides: TGTGCCAGTAGTATCCGGACTAGCGGGAGTGTTACAGATACGCAGTATTTT. Translating it yields CASSIRTSGSVTDTQYF.

The rearrangement joins TRBV7-6 to TRBJ2-7, with TRBD1 matching over 8 bases. The CDR3 loop spans 15 amino acids. V dropped 4 bases and J dropped 3; count of bases not matched to a gene: 8. Germline CDR1 reads SGHVS; CDR2 reads FNYEAQ. The DNA of the CDR3 is TGTGCCAGCAGCTCGTGGGCAGGGGGCAACTACGAGCAGTACTTC. Translated: CASSSWAGGNYEQYF.

This rearrangement joins TRBV27 to TRBJ2-3; 7 bases are a match to TRBD2. The junction had 15 bases not matched to a gene; V was cut back by 7 bases and J by 2 bases. The CDR3 loop spans 17 amino acids. Germline CDR1 and CDR2: MNHEY and SMNVEV (reference sequence). This chain's CDR3 is CASTPPAGNPFTDTQYF. CDR3 bases: TGTGCCAGCACCCCCCCAGCGGGGAATCCCTTCACAGATACGCAGTATTTT.

The chain combines TRBV6-5 with TRBJ1-5, with 7 bases that match TRBD1. Germline V lookup: CDR1 MNHEY, CDR2 SVGAGI. The CDR3 length is 14 residues. V shed 6 bases, J shed 3 bases, and the junction held 5 bases outside the gene matches. The CDR3 DNA follows: TGTGCCAGCAGCCTGACAGGGCCCAATCAGCCCCAGCATTTT. Its translation: CASSLTGPNQPQHF.

This chain links TRBV2 with TRBJ2-3; 7 nucleotides match TRBD2. J lost 6 bases, V lost 4 bases, and 7 bases had no gene match. The CDR3 totals 14 residues. CDR1 is SNHLY and CDR2 is FYNNEI in the germline V gene. The CDR3 nucleotides are TGTGCCAGCAGTGGTTGGGAGGGACGGGATACGCAGTATTTT. Its protein product is CASSGWEGRDTQYF.

J is TRBJ2-4 and V is TRBV2; D might be TRBD1 (5 bases). The CDR3 length is 16 residues. Trimming stripped 5 bases from V and 0 bases from J, with 14 bases between. The germline V gene has CDR1 SNHLY and CDR2 FYNNEI. CDR3 protein: CASSKDSLLAKNIQYF. The CDR3 nucleotides are TGTGCCAGCAGTAAAGACAGCTTGTTAGCCAAAAACATTCAGTACTTC.

The V call is TRBV29-1, the J call TRBJ1-1; TRBD1 might be the D (5 bases). The CDR3 extends over 13 amino acids. V lost 7 bases and J lost 5, with 17 bases in between. Germline V CDR1 and CDR2: SQVTM, ANQGSEA. In nucleotides, the CDR3 is TGCAGCGCTAGGGGTTTTCGAAGGACTGAAGCTTTCTTT. Protein sequence: CSARGFRRTEAFF.

The chain employs TRBV3-1 (or the pseudogene TRBV3-2) and TRBJ2-7, with a weak D call TRBD1 (6 bases). V gave up 3 bases and J gave up 6 bases, with 15 bases separating them. Looked up from germline, CDR1 is LGHDT and CDR2 is YNNKEL (reference sequence). The CDR3 consists of 14 residues. The CDR3 sequence: CASSQGAGTREQYF. Here the CDR3 DNA reads TGTGCCAGCAGCCAGGGGGCTGGGACGCGCGAGCAGTACTTC.

This rearrangement joins TRBV5-1 to TRBJ1-3, with TRBD1 matching 9 bases. CDR3 length equals 15 residues. CDR1 and CDR2 (germline): SGHRS, YFSETQ. The V and J ends lost 4 bases and 4 bases, in that order; junction bases with no gene match: 6. This CDR3 reads CASSPRDRAGNTIYF. The CDR3 nucleotides read TGCGCCAGCAGCCCCCGGGACAGGGCAGGAAACACCATATATTTT.

The chain uses TRBV20-1 and TRBJ1-2; maybe TRBD1 (5 bases). The length of the CDR3 is 11 residues. The V gene's germline CDR1 is DFQATT and CDR2 SNEGSKA (reference sequence). V dropped 6 bases and J dropped 5 bases, with 10 bases sitting between them. CDR3 nucleotides: TGCAGTGCCGGGGGTGGATATGGCTACACCTTC. Its translation is CSAGGGYGYTF.

This chain links TRBV28 with TRBJ1-1; 8 nucleotides align to TRBD1. The ends lost 5 bases at V and 10 bases at J; junction bases unmatched: 6. The CDR3 is 12 amino acids. Germline V CDR1 and CDR2: MDHEN, SYDVKM. CDR3 in amino acids: CASSRQTGGAFF. DNA for the CDR3: TGTGCCAGCAGTCGACAAACAGGGGGAGCTTTCTTT.

This chain links TRBV6-1 with TRBJ2-4; 11 bases align to TRBD2. This CDR3 has 19 residues. Germline CDR1 and CDR2: MNHNS and SASEGT. After removal of 3 bases from V and 7 bases from J, the junction contained 17 bases not matched to a gene. The CDR3 here is CASSDRVLAGGPVSNIQYF. CDR3 coding DNA: TGTGCCAGCAGTGATAGGGTTTTAGCGGGAGGGCCGGTGAGCAACATTCAGTACTTC.

The chain has TRBV3-1 (or the pseudogene TRBV3-2) and TRBJ1-2, with D possibly being TRBD1 (5 bases). Per germline, CDR1 LGHDT and CDR2 YNNKEL (reference sequence). V was trimmed by 3 bases and J by 0 bases, leaving 8 bases between them. This CDR3 is built from 14 residues. The DNA for the CDR3 is TGTGCCAGCAGCCACGCGACAGCTAACTATGGCTACACCTTC. Residues: CASSHATANYGYTF.

The gene calls are TRBV9 and TRBJ2-7; possibly TRBD2 for D (5 bases). From germline, CDR1 is SGDLS and CDR2 YYNGEE. V lost 0 bases to trimming and J lost 7 bases, with 14 bases between them. The CDR3 runs to 14 residues. CDR3 nucleotide sequence: TGTGCCAGCAGCGTAGGGGTGGGAGCGGTTGAGCAGTACTTC. It yields the protein CASSVGVGAVEQYF.

V usage is TRBV4-2 and J usage is TRBJ2-1, with TRBD2 matching 7 bases. The CDR3 sequence is 18 residues long. Germline CDR1 LGHNA, CDR2 YNFKEQ. V dropped 1 base and J dropped 0; count of bases not matched to a gene: 9. The CDR3 region is CASSQAAGAGTSYNEQFF. The DNA of the CDR3 is TGTGCCAGCAGCCAAGCGGCGGGAGCAGGTACCTCCTACAATGAGCAGTTCTTC.

This sequence joins TRBV19 and TRBJ2-7, with TRBD2 matching over 10 bases. Germline CDR1 is LNHDA and CDR2 is SQIVND (reference sequence). The CDR3 is made up of 14 amino acids. Trimming cost V 8 bases and J 6 bases; bases outside gene matches: 10. CDR3 in DNA: TGTGCCAGTGGAGCCCTAGCGGGAGTAGGCGAGCAGTACTTC. This translates into CASGALAGVGEQYF.

The chain has TRBV24-1 and TRBJ1-1; no clear D. Germline lookup yields CDR1 KGHDR and CDR2 SFDVKD. V lost 5 bases and J lost 11, with 14 bases in between. The length of the CDR3 is 12 residues. The CDR3 loop is CATSGEAGGAFF. The CDR3 DNA reads TGTGCCACCAGTGGAGAGGCAGGAGGGGCTTTCTTT.

V is TRBV7-2 and J is TRBJ2-1; TRBD2 agrees at 8 bases. Per the germline V gene, CDR1 is SGHTA and CDR2 is FQGNSA. The CDR3 spans 16 residues. Trimming removed 2 bases from V and 3 bases from J; junction bases left unmatched: 6. The CDR3 reads CASSLRSGLDYNEQFF. CDR3 nucleotide sequence: TGTGCCAGCAGCTTAAGGTCGGGACTAGACTACAATGAGCAGTTCTTC.

This chain uses TRBV10-3 with TRBJ2-7; D is possibly TRBD1 (6 bases). The ends were cut back, 6 bases at V and 2 bases at J, with 14 bases in the middle. CDR1 is ENHRY and CDR2 is SYGVKD in the germline V gene. This CDR3 has 14 amino acids. CDR3 DNA: TGTGCCATCAGGACGGACAGAGATCCCTACGAGCAGTACTTC. Its protein is CAIRTDRDPYEQYF.

The chain combines TRBV5-8 with TRBJ2-7; D gene uncertain. Trimming cost V 4 bases and J 7 bases, with 18 bases left between them. The CDR3 totals 14 residues. The germline gives CDR1 SGHTS, CDR2 YDEGEE. CDR3 coding DNA: TGTGCCAGCAGCAGCCCCGGCGGAACAATTGAGCAGTACTTC. This sequence encodes CASSSPGGTIEQYF.

This clone has a single count. This chain connects TRBV9 to TRBJ2-7; TRBD1 aligns across 9 bases. The CDR3 spans 14 residues. The V segment lost 0 bases and the J segment 7 bases; nucleotides outside the gene matches: 5. Germline V gene data show CDR1 as SGDLS and CDR2 as YYNGEE. CDR3 DNA: TGTGCCAGCAGCGTAGCACAGGGGGCGATGGAGCAGTACTTC. Translated: CASSVAQGAMEQYF.

This chain connects TRBV3-1 (or the pseudogene TRBV3-2) to TRBJ1-1; D gene ambiguous. With 1 base removed from V and 5 bases from J, the gap between germline ends came to 17 bases. Germline V gene lookup returns CDR1 LGHDT and CDR2 YNNKEL (reference sequence). CDR3 length: 16 residues. The CDR3 spells CASSQVFVGRRTEAFF. DNA of the CDR3: TGTGCCAGCAGCCAAGTTTTTGTAGGGAGAAGGACTGAAGCTTTCTTT.

This clone was seen a single time. This chain connects TRBV7-2 to TRBJ1-2; 7 bases align to TRBD1. Per germline, CDR1 SGHTA and CDR2 FQGNSA. V gave up 1 base and J gave up 5 bases; unmatched junction bases: 1. The CDR3 covers 13 residues. CDR3 sequence reads: CASSLEGAYGYTF. DNA for the CDR3: TGTGCCAGCAGCTTAGAGGGGGCTTATGGCTACACCTTC. Based on the CDR3 plus reference TRBV7-2 and TRBJ1-2, the full variable domain is GAGVSQSPSNKVTEKGKDVELRCDPISGHTALYWYRQSLGQGLEFLIYFQGNSAPDKSGLPSDRFSAERTGGSVSTLTIQRTQQEDSAVYLCASSLEGAYGYTFGSGTRLTVV.

The chain is built from TRBV18 and TRBJ2-1; 12 bases are shared with TRBD2. Trimming cost V 2 bases and J 7 bases; bases outside gene matches: 3. CDR1 KGHSH and CDR2 LQKENI come from the germline V gene. The CDR3 is 15 residues long. CDR3 sequence reads: CASSPATSGRNEQFF. Here the CDR3 DNA reads TGTGCCAGCTCACCAGCTACTAGCGGGAGGAATGAGCAGTTCTTC.

This rearrangement joins TRBV3-1 (or the pseudogene TRBV3-2) to TRBJ1-5; tentative D call: TRBD1 (6 bases). Germline V CDR1 and CDR2: LGHDT, YNNKEL (reference sequence). The V gene lost 6 bases and the J gene lost 4 bases, with 10 bases spanning the gap. This CDR3 region has 13 residues. Here the CDR3 reads CASSRTANQPQHF. CDR3 nucleotide sequence: TGTGCCAGCAGTCGGACAGCTAATCAGCCCCAGCATTTT.

V gene TRBV5-1 combines with J gene TRBJ2-1; 7 bases map to TRBD2. The germline V gene has CDR1 SGHRS and CDR2 YFSETQ. This CDR3 contains 15 residues. Losses at the gene ends were 0 bases for V and 6 bases for J; bases not matched to a gene: 6. The CDR3 sequence: CASSLGSGIPNEQFF. The CDR3 DNA reads TGCGCCAGCAGCTTGGGGAGCGGGATCCCCAATGAGCAGTTCTTC.